This entry lists 16 T cell receptor beta chains sequenced from one sample in a study of response to subunit inactivated influenza vaccine. From the RT-PCR reads, TCRdb called clonotypes with MiXCR, one entry per CDR3 protein. This sample yields more than 450,000 distinct CDR3 sequences, of which around 10% are seen a single time; approximately 10% belongs to the top ten. These data also formed part of another study, on T cells expressing NK-cell markers. According to that study: What made the TCR beta cDNA was 5'RACE template switching with UMIs.

The specimen was PBMCs from blood, collected on the day of vaccination. These receptor sequences come from a man aged 45-65 years who received an inactivated influenza vaccine.

The chain combines TRBV29-1 with TRBJ2-2; no firm D call. In germline, CDR1 is SQVTM, CDR2 ANQGSEA. Trimming took 4 bases from V and 1 from J, leaving 4 bases between them. The CDR3 runs to 12 residues. CDR3: CSVAWNTGELFF. DNA for the CDR3: TGCAGCGTTGCATGGAACACCGGGGAGCTGTTTTTT.

This clonotype has only a few counts. The gene calls are TRBV7-2 and TRBJ2-4, with D perhaps TRBD1 or TRBD2 (5 bases each). Germline V gives CDR1 SGHTA, CDR2 FQGNSA. Trimming shortened V by 3 bases and J by 1 base, and 16 bases separated the two germline ends. CDR3 size: 17 residues. The CDR3 DNA reads TGTGCCAGCAGCTTCGGGACGCCCGTTCGTGCCAAAAACATTCAGTACTTC. Amino acid sequence: CASSFGTPVRAKNIQYF.

In this sample, this clonotype turned up a few times. The chain combines TRBV7-2 with TRBJ1-2, with 10 nucleotides matching TRBD1. V gave up 2 bases and J gave up 13 bases; unmatched junction bases: 7. This CDR3 region has 13 residues. The germline V gene encodes CDR1 SGHTA and CDR2 FQGNSA. CDR3 nucleotides: TGTGCCAGCAGCTTAAACCGGGACAGGGGCCTCACCTTC. Protein sequence: CASSLNRDRGLTF.

A few counts support this clonotype. The chain is built from TRBV12-3 or TRBV12-4 and TRBJ2-7; D uncertain. The CDR3 spans 12 residues. V lost 4 bases and J 6 bases, leaving 10 bases between the germline ends. CDR3 loop: CASSSIAGEQYF. The CDR3 bases are TGTGCCAGCAGTTCAATCGCAGGCGAGCAGTACTTC.

This clonotype was seen just once. The chain joins TRBV2 to TRBJ2-1; 11 nucleotides line up with TRBD2. V shed 4 bases, J shed 7 bases, and the junction held 6 bases outside the gene matches. Germline CDR1 and CDR2: SNHLY and FYNNEI. The CDR3 is made up of 15 amino acids. As DNA, the CDR3 is TGTGCCAGCAGTGTTCCTAGCGGGGGGTTTAATGAGCAGTTCTTC. The encoded protein is CASSVPSGGFNEQFF.

The V gene is TRBV6-2 or TRBV6-3, the J gene TRBJ2-3; either TRBD1 or TRBD2 may supply D (5 bases each). Trimming shortened V by 8 bases and J by 1 base, and 10 bases separated the two germline ends. The germline gives CDR1 MNHEY, CDR2 SVGEGT. The CDR3 spans 13 residues. CDR3 region: CASGDGGTDTQYF. In DNA, the CDR3 is TGTGCCAGCGGGGACGGAGGCACAGATACGCAGTATTTT.

This sequence joins TRBV29-1 and TRBJ1-1; D call uncertain. Germline CDR1 is SQVTM and CDR2 is ANQGSEA. V was pared by 5 bases and J by 3 bases, with 13 bases between. This CDR3 has 13 amino acids. The CDR3 region is CSVSALGDTEAFF. The CDR3 DNA sequence: TGCAGCGTTTCGGCTCTTGGGGACACTGAAGCTTTCTTT.

This clonotype occurred a few times. The V and J genes are TRBV20-1 and TRBJ2-4; D may be TRBD1 or TRBD2 (5 bases each). This CDR3 is built from 15 residues. Trimming removed 3 bases from V and 8 bases from J, with 20 bases in between. Germline V lookup: CDR1 DFQATT, CDR2 SNEGSKA (reference sequence). CDR3 residues: CSARDGAAVEDIQYF. CDR3 coding DNA: TGCAGTGCTAGGGATGGGGCGGCCGTGGAGGACATTCAGTACTTC.

This clonotype was counted at least ten times. V and J are TRBV18 and TRBJ2-7; tentative D call: TRBD1 (6 bases). Trimming removed 8 bases at V and 1 base at J, with 12 bases between. This CDR3 spans 13 amino acids. CDR1 and CDR2 from the germline V gene are KGHSH and LQKENI. CDR3 nucleotides: TGTGCCAGCAGTCCCGGGACATCCTACGAGCAGTACTTC. Its protein product is CASSPGTSYEQYF.

The chain joins TRBV7-9 to TRBJ2-3; D perhaps matches TRBD2 (6 bases). CDR1 and CDR2 from the germline V gene are SEHNR and FQNEAQ (reference sequence). V was clipped by 11 bases and J by 2 bases, with 14 bases between them. The CDR3 runs 13 residues. The CDR3 DNA reads as TGTGCCGGGGGTAGCGGACACACAGATACGCAGTATTTT. It codes for CAGGSGHTDTQYF.

The chain combines TRBV12-3 or TRBV12-4 with TRBJ2-7; 10 bases match TRBD1. The CDR3 runs to 14 residues. After removal of 6 bases from V and 7 bases from J, the junction contained 9 bases not matched to a gene. The chain's CDR3 is CASSPRQGASEQYF. The CDR3 DNA follows: TGTGCCAGCAGCCCCCGACAGGGGGCGAGTGAGCAGTACTTC.

The chain couples TRBV5-8 to TRBJ2-1, with 13 nucleotides matching TRBD2. J gave up 3 bases and V 5 bases, and 5 bases lay outside the gene matches. The CDR3 contains 16 residues. Germline V gene data show CDR1 as SGHTS and CDR2 as YDEGEE. CDR3 in DNA: TGTGCCAGCAGGAAGGGACTAGCGGGACTCTACAATGAGCAGTTCTTC. Its protein is CASRKGLAGLYNEQFF.

This clonotype was detected many times. The chain recombines TRBV18 with TRBJ1-2; D is possibly TRBD1 (6 bases). This CDR3 is 14 amino acids long. Trimming took 2 bases from V and 4 from J, leaving 11 bases between them. Germline-derived CDR1 and CDR2 are KGHSH and LQKENI. The CDR3 DNA reads TGTGCCAGCTCACCAGACCAGGGGACCTATGGCTACACCTTC. Its protein is CASSPDQGTYGYTF.

This clonotype has just a few counts. V is TRBV19 and J is TRBJ2-7; 8 bases fit TRBD1. CDR1 LNHDA and CDR2 SQIVND come from the germline V gene (reference sequence). With 5 bases clipped from V and 3 bases from J, the junction kept 12 bases outside the gene matches. The CDR3 runs to 16 residues. The CDR3 DNA follows: TGTGCCAGTAGTGTCGGGACAGGACTCCTTTTCTACGAGCAGTACTTC. Protein sequence: CASSVGTGLLFYEQYF.

This clonotype was counted ten times or more. The chain links TRBV20-1 to TRBJ2-7, with 12 bases lining up with TRBD1. Looked up from germline, CDR1 is DFQATT and CDR2 is SNEGSKA (reference sequence). The CDR3 runs 14 residues. The J segment lost 5 bases and the V segment lost 1 base, leaving 3 bases of the junction unmatched. The CDR3 DNA reads as TGCAGTGCTAGAGGGGGGACAGGGGGCGACGAGCAGTACTTC. It specifies CSARGGTGGDEQYF.

Only a few counts were recorded for this clonotype. The rearrangement uses TRBV12-3 or TRBV12-4 and TRBJ2-7, with D hard to call. The CDR3 is 16 amino acids. Trimming took off 3 bases at V and 0 bases at J, with 15 bases between the two ends. DNA of the CDR3: TGTGCCAGCAGTTTTAGGCCCGAGCGCGGCTCCTACGAGCAGTACTTC. Translation gives CASSFRPERGSYEQYF.